The 16 T cell receptor beta chains below come from one sample, sequenced in a study of Graves' ophthalmopathy and Graves' hyperthyroidism. As the template, RNA transcripts were used to amplify TCR beta CDR3 regions. An opening RT-PCR round employed HTBI primers and preceded a second-round multiplex PCR. MiXCR was run by TCRdb on the multiplex PCR reads, yielding one entry per CDR3 protein. The repertoire consists of about 240,000 distinct CDR3 sequences, with about 47% occurring once and the leading ten covering around half. The sequencing sample was made of peripheral blood. These receptors all stem from an adult man with Graves' ophthalmopathy.

The chain links TRBV7-2 to TRBJ2-5, with 10 nucleotides matching TRBD2. The CDR3 sequence is 17 residues long. V lost 1 base, J lost 5 bases, and 10 bases stayed unmatched. The germline V gene has CDR1 SGHTA and CDR2 FQGNSA. The CDR3 DNA reads TGTGCCAGCAGCTTAGAGGGCGAGCGGGGGGGTTTTGAGACCCAGTACTTC. Its protein product is CASSLEGERGGFETQYF.

The chain combines TRBV5-4 with TRBJ1-2; D is ambiguous. Trimming removed 7 bases at V and 2 bases at J, with 15 bases between. Germline assignment: CDR1 SGHNT and CDR2 YYREEE (reference sequence). This CDR3 is built from 14 residues. CDR3 sequence reads: CASHVGLRNYGYTF. CDR3 DNA: TGTGCCAGCCATGTCGGACTGAGAAACTATGGCTACACCTTC.

The rearrangement uses TRBV5-1 and TRBJ2-7, with 12 bases identical to TRBD1. J gave up 2 bases and V 3 bases, and 3 bases lay outside the gene matches. The CDR3 has 15 amino acids. Germline lookup yields CDR1 SGHRS and CDR2 YFSETQ. The CDR3 loop reads CASSWGQGAAYEQYF. CDR3 sequence (DNA): TGCGCCAGCAGCTGGGGACAGGGGGCTGCCTACGAGCAGTACTTC. The full variable domain, rest sourced from reference TRBV5-1 and TRBJ2-7, is KAGVTQTPRYLIKTRGQQVTLSCSPISGHRSVSWYQQTPGQGLQFLFEYFSETQRNKGNFPGRFSGRQFSNSRSEMNVSTLELGDSALYLCASSWGQGAAYEQYFGPGTRLTVT.

This clonotype showed up many times. This chain connects TRBV2 to TRBJ1-1; D is undetermined. Germline V lookup: CDR1 SNHLY, CDR2 FYNNEI. The CDR3 extends over 13 amino acids. Trimming left V 4 bases short and J 2 bases short, with 8 bases between. In DNA, the CDR3 is TGTGCCAGCAGTGCGGAGGGAAACACTGAAGCTTTCTTT. This codes for CASSAEGNTEAFF.

This clonotype showed up just once. The chain joins TRBV19 to TRBJ1-5, with 7 bases fitting TRBD1. The germline gives CDR1 LNHDA, CDR2 SQIVND (reference sequence). The CDR3 loop spans 16 amino acids. The V gene end was trimmed by 2 bases and the J gene end by 0 bases; junction bases not matched to a gene: 4. CDR3: CASSIIGGYSNQPQHF. The CDR3, as DNA: TGTGCCAGTAGTATAATAGGGGGCTATAGCAATCAGCCCCAGCATTTT.

This clonotype was detected only a few times. The rearrangement links TRBV7-2 to TRBJ1-4; possible D gene TRBD1, 6 bases. The length of the CDR3 is 13 residues. V lost 4 bases and J lost 8, with 11 bases in between. From germline, CDR1 is SGHTA and CDR2 FQGNSA. The CDR3 spells CASSWRTDEKLFF. DNA for the CDR3: TGTGCCAGCAGCTGGCGGACAGACGAAAAACTGTTTTTT.

This clonotype was recorded a few times. The V and J genes are TRBV20-1 and TRBJ2-5; 12 bases are shared with TRBD2. The CDR3 runs 15 residues. CDR1 DFQATT and CDR2 SNEGSKA come from the germline V gene (reference sequence). J was trimmed by 6 bases and V by 6 bases; bases with no gene match: 11. The CDR3, as DNA: TGCAGTGCCCAGACTAGCGGGAGAGGAGGAAAGACCCAGTACTTC. Protein product: CSAQTSGRGGKTQYF.

The V and J genes are TRBV27 and TRBJ2-7; TRBD1 matches 9 bases. Trimming at V came to 7 bases and at J to 3 bases, leaving 7 bases not matched to a gene. The CDR3 is 14 amino acids. CDR1 and CDR2 (germline): MNHEY, SMNVEV (reference sequence). CDR3 sequence (DNA): TGTGCCAGCATCGCGCCGGGACAGGGCTACGAGCAGTACTTC. Its translation is CASIAPGQGYEQYF.

The chain employs TRBV6-5 and TRBJ2-7, with 7 positions matching TRBD2. This CDR3 has 13 residues. V lost 0 bases to trimming and J lost 7 bases; unmatched junction nucleotides: 3. Per germline, CDR1 MNHEY and CDR2 SVGAGI. CDR3 region: CASSYSVGGEQYF. CDR3 DNA: TGTGCCAGCAGTTACTCCGTCGGGGGGGAGCAGTACTTC.

V is TRBV14 and J is TRBJ2-7; D remains ambiguous. CDR1 and CDR2 from the germline V gene are SGHDN and FVKESK. The CDR3 has 15 amino acids. Trimming pared 0 bases from V and 2 bases from J, leaving 11 bases between. DNA for the CDR3: TGTGCCAGCAGCCAAGATTTCGCCCGAACCTACGAGCAGTACTTC. Its translation: CASSQDFARTYEQYF.

The rearrangement uses TRBV20-1 and TRBJ2-7; D is unclear. The CDR3 is 11 residues long. Germline assignment: CDR1 DFQATT and CDR2 SNEGSKA (reference sequence). V dropped 3 bases and J dropped 4 bases, with 7 bases sitting between them. The CDR3, as DNA: TGCAGTGCTAGTCAGGAATACGAGCAGTACTTC. Its protein product is CSASQEYEQYF.

CDR3 DNA sequence: TGCAGCGTTGACGAGACAGGGGCTAGGGGCTACACCTTC. Translated, it gives CSVDETGARGYTF. The chain joins TRBV29-1 to TRBJ1-2; 8 bases are a match to TRBD1. Germline CDR1 is SQVTM and CDR2 is ANQGSEA. Trimming took 3 bases from V and 8 from J; bases not matched to a gene: 8. The CDR3 has 13 amino acids.

CDR3 in DNA: TGTGCCAGCAGTACAATGGCGGGGTACCAAGAGACCCAGTACTTC. Its translation: CASSTMAGYQETQYF. This chain links TRBV6-6 with TRBJ2-5; D possibly corresponds to TRBD2 (6 bases). V was pared by 5 bases and J by 0 bases, with 13 bases between. Per the germline V gene, CDR1 is MNHNY and CDR2 is SVGAGI (reference sequence). The CDR3 runs 15 residues.

This clonotype was counted a single time. The rearrangement uses TRBV20-1 and TRBJ1-5, with TRBD1 identical over 7 bases. This CDR3 contains 11 residues. Germline values: CDR1 DFQATT, CDR2 SNEGSKA (reference sequence). V lost 5 bases and J lost 11; bases outside the gene matches: 6. The DNA for the CDR3 is TGCAGTGCTGCCCCAGGGGGAGCCCAGCATTTT. This codes for CSAAPGGAQHF.

The V gene is TRBV20-1, the J gene TRBJ2-7; a possible D gene is TRBD2 (7 bases). The CDR3 runs 12 residues. V dropped 5 bases and J dropped 5 bases, with 13 bases sitting between them. CDR1 is DFQATT, CDR2 SNEGSKA, per germline (reference sequence). As DNA, the CDR3 is TGCAGTGCTTCCCGGGGGGCCAACGAGCAGTACTTC. This sequence encodes CSASRGANEQYF.

The rearrangement joins TRBV2 to TRBJ2-7; 10 nucleotides match TRBD1. CDR1 and CDR2 (germline): SNHLY, FYNNEI. CDR3 length: 16 amino acids. Trimming removed 6 bases from V and 4 bases from J; junction bases left unmatched: 12. For the CDR3, the DNA is TGTGCCAGCAGCCCCGAGGATGGACAGGGGGGATACGAGCAGTACTTC. It yields the protein CASSPEDGQGGYEQYF.